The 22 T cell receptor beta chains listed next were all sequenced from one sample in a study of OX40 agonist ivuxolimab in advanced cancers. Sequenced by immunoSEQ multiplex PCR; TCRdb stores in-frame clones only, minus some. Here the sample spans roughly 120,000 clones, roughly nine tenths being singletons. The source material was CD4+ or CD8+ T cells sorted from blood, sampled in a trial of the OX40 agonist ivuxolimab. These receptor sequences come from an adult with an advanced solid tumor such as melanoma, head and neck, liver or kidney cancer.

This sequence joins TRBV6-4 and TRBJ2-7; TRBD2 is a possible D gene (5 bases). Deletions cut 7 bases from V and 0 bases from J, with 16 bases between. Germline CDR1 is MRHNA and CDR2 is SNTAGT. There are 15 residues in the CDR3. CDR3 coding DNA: TGTGCCAGCATCCAAGAGCTAGCAGGCTCCTACGAGCAGTACTTC. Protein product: CASIQELAGSYEQYF.

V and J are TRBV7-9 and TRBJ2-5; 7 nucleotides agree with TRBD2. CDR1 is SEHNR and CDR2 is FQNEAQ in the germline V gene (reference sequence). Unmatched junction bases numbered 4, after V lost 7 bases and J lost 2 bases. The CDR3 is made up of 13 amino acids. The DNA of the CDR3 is TGTGCCAGCAACCCGGGGGGTCAAGAGACCCAGTACTTC. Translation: CASNPGGQETQYF.

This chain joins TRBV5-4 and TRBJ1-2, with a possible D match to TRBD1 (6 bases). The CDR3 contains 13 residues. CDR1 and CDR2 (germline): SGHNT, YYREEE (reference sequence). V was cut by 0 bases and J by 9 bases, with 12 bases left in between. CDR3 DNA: TGTGCCAGCAGCTTGGGAACAGGGTCCAGCTACACCTTC. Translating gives CASSLGTGSSYTF. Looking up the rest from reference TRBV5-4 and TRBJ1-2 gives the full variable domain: ETGVTQSPTHLIKTRGQQVTLRCSSQSGHNTVSWYQQALGQGPQFIFQYYREEENGRGNFPPRFSGLQFPNYSSELNVNALELDDSALYLCASSLGTGSSYTFGSGTRLTVV.

The CDR3: CASSPRDSMEETQYF. CDR3 nucleotide sequence: TGTGCCAGCTCACCAAGGGACAGTATGGAAGAGACCCAGTACTTC. This chain links TRBV18 with TRBJ2-5; 7 nucleotides line up with TRBD1. Germline trimming cut 2 bases from V and 3 bases from J; bases unmatched to any gene: 6. This CDR3 has 15 amino acids. The V gene's germline CDR1 is KGHSH and CDR2 LQKENI.

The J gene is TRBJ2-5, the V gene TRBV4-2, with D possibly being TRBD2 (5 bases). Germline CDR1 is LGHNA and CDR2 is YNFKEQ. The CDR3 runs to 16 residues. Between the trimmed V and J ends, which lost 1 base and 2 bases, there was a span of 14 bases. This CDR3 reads CASSQAPTTVQETQYF. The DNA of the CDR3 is TGTGCCAGCAGCCAAGCCCCGACTACAGTACAAGAGACCCAGTACTTC.

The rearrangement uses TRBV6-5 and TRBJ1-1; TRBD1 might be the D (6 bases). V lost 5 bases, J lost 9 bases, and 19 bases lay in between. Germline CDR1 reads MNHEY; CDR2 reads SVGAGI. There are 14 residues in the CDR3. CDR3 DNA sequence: TGTGCCAGCAGTCGGACAGCTCAGAGCTCGAAAGCTTTCTTT. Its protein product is CASSRTAQSSKAFF.

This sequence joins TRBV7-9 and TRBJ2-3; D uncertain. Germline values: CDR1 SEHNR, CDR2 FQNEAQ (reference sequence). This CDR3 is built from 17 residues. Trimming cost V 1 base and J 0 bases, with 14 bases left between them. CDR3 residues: CASSLDILLDSTDTQYF. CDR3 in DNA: TGTGCCAGCAGCTTAGACATATTGTTAGATAGCACAGATACGCAGTATTTT.

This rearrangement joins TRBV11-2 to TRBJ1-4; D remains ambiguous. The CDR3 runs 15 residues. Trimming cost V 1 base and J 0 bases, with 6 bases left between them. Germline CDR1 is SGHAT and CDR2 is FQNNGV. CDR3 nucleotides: TGTGCCAGCAGCTTAGGGTCATCAACTAATGAAAAACTGTTTTTT. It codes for CASSLGSSTNEKLFF. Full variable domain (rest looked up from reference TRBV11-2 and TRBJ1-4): EAGVAQSPRYKIIEKRQSVAFWCNPISGHATLYWYQQILGQGPKLLIQFQNNGVVDDSQLPKDRFSAERLKGVDSTLKIQPAKLEDSAVYLCASSLGSSTNEKLFFGSGTQLSVL.

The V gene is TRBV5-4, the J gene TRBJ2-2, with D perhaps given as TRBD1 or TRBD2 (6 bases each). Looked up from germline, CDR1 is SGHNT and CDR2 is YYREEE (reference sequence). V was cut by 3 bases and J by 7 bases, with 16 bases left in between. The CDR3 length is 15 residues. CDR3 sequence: CASSSRAGGDGELFF. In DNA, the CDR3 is TGTGCCAGCAGCTCCCGTGCCGGGGGCGACGGGGAGCTGTTTTTT.

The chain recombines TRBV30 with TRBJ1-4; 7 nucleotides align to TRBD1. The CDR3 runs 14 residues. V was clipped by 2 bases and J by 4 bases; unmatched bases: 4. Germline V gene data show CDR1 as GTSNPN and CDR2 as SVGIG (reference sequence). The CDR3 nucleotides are TGTGCCTGGAGTACAGGACAGGATAATGAAAAACTGTTTTTT. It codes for CAWSTGQDNEKLFF.

The CDR3 nucleotides are TGTGCCTGGAATACAGGGCTGAACACTGAAGCTTTCTTT. It codes for CAWNTGLNTEAFF. The chain links TRBV30 to TRBJ1-1; possible D gene TRBD1, 6 bases. CDR3 size: 13 residues. V was pared by 4 bases and J by 0 bases, with 9 bases between. Germline values: CDR1 GTSNPN, CDR2 SVGIG (reference sequence).

The CDR3 coding sequence is TGTGCCAGCAGCTTATTCAACACCCTCTACGAGCAGTACTTC. Translating it yields CASSLFNTLYEQYF. The chain carries TRBV7-2 and TRBJ2-7, with D unclear. The CDR3 consists of 14 residues. Trimming left V 2 bases short and J 3 bases short, with 11 bases between. Per the germline V gene, CDR1 is SGHTA and CDR2 is FQGNSA. Combining the CDR3 with reference TRBV7-2 and TRBJ2-7 gives the whole variable domain GAGVSQSPSNKVTEKGKDVELRCDPISGHTALYWYRQSLGQGLEFLIYFQGNSAPDKSGLPSDRFSAERTGGSVSTLTIQRTQQEDSAVYLCASSLFNTLYEQYFGPGTRLTVT.

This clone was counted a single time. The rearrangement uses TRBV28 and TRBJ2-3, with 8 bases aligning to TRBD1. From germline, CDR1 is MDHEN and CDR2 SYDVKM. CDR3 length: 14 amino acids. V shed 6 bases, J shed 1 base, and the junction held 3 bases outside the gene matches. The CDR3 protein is CASSPQGGTDTQYF. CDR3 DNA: TGTGCCAGCAGCCCACAGGGGGGCACAGATACGCAGTATTTT.

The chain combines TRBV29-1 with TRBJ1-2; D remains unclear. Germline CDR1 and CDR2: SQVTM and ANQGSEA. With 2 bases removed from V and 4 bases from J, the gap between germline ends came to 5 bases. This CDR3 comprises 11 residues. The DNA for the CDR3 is TGCAGCGTTGAACAGTTCTATGGCTACACCTTC. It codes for CSVEQFYGYTF.

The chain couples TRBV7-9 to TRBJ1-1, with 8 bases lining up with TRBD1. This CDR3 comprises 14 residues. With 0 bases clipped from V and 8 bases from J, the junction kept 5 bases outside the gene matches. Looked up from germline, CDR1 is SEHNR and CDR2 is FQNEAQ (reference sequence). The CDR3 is CASSLAPGDREAFF. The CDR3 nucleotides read TGTGCCAGCAGCTTAGCGCCTGGGGACAGGGAAGCTTTCTTT. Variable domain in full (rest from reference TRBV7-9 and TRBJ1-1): DTGVSQNPRHKITKRGQNVTFRCDPISEHNRLYWYRQTLGQGPEFLTYFQNEAQLEKSRLLSDRFSAERPKGSFSTLEIQRTEQGDSAMYLCASSLAPGDREAFFGQGTRLTVV.

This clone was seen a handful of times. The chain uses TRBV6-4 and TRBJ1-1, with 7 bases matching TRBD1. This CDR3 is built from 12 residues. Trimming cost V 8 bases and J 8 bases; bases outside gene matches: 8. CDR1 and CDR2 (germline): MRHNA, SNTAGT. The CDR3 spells CASEAAGGEAFF. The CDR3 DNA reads TGTGCCAGCGAAGCGGCAGGGGGAGAAGCTTTCTTT.

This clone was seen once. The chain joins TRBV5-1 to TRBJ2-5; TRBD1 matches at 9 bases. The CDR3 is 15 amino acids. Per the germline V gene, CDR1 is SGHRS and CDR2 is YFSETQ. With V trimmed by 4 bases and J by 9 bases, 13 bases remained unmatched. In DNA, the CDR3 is TGCGCCAGCAGCCCCGGGACAGGGAAACGGGAGTCCCAGTACTTC. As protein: CASSPGTGKRESQYF.

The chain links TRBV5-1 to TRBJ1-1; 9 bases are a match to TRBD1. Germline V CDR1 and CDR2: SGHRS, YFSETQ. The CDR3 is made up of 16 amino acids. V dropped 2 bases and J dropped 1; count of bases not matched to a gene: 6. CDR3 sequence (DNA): TGCGCCAGCAGCTTACAGGGGGCGAGGGCGAACACTGAAGCTTTCTTT. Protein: CASSLQGARANTEAFF.

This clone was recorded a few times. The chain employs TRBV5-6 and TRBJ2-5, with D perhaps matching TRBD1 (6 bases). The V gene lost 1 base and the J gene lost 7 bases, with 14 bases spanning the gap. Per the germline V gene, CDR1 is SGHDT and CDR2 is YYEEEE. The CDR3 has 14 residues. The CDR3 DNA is TGTGCCAGCAGCTTGCCCAGGGGAGTAGGGACCCAGTACTTC. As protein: CASSLPRGVGTQYF.

This CDR3 reads CASSLVAVWGNQPQHF. DNA of the CDR3: TGTGCCAGCAGCTTAGTGGCAGTATGGGGCAATCAGCCCCAGCATTTT. The genes are TRBV7-2 and TRBJ1-5; D unresolved. The V gene's germline CDR1 is SGHTA and CDR2 FQGNSA. The CDR3 totals 16 residues. V shed 1 base and J shed 2 bases, with 12 bases lying between them.

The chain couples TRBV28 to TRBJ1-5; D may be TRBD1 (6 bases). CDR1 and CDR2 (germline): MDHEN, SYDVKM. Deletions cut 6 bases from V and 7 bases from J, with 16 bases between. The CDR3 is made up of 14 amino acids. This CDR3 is CASRSGGQTQPQHF. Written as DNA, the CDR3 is TGTGCCAGCAGATCGGGTGGACAGACCCAGCCCCAGCATTTT.

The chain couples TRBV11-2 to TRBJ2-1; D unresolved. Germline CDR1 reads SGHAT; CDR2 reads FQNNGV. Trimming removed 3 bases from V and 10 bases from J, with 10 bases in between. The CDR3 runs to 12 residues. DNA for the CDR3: TGTGCCAGCAGCTTCGTTGGCGAGGAGCAGTTCTTC. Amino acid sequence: CASSFVGEEQFF.